The clone carrying this T cell receptor beta chain was detected a few times. Its target is not known. These data originate in a study of molecular identifiers for immune sequencing clone quantification. General study results and limits: In cases of identical TCR molecules sharing a barcode, highly expanded clone sizes could be underestimated.

The germline gives CDR1 SEHNR, CDR2 FQNEAQ (reference sequence). This CDR3 has 15 amino acids. The V gene end was trimmed by 1 base and the J gene end by 10 bases; junction bases not matched to a gene: 11. TCRdb re-analysed the PCR reads in MiXCR, keeping a single row per CDR3 protein. The sample lists under 800,000 distinct CDR3 sequences; roughly 27% were seen once. The chain employs TRBV7-9 and TRBJ2-7; the match to TRBD2 covers 9 bases. The sequenced sample consisted of naive CD8+ T cells from blood, with Jurkat cell RNA spiked in. The subset: FACS-sorted CD8+CD4-CCR7+CD45RA+ naive T cells. The TCR originated in a human donor in good health. Some libraries in this study had Jurkat cell RNA spiked in. CDR3 amino acids: CASSLVGSGRLYQYF. CDR3 in DNA: TGTGCCAGCAGCTTAGTCGGTAGCGGGAGATTATACCAGTACTTC.